The 30 T cell receptor beta chains below were found in one sample sequenced in a study of T cells after yellow fever vaccination (dated by TCRdb to the late 2010s). Library generation was performed with 5' RACE. Sequencing relied on an Illumina NovaSeq 6000. Using fastp trimming at Q25 and MiXCR clonotype assembly, TCRdb reanalyzed the public sequencing data and kept in-frame beta chains. A single entry per CDR3 protein holds the most common genes and DNA from its merged rows. Across this sample there are over 45,000 distinct CDR3 sequences, with about 5.2% seen only once. Of the sample, roughly a third is held by the ten largest clones. According to the study, the label for this sample's treatment or condition signals: live attenuated yellow fever vaccine strain. The sequencing used PBMCs, either bulk or a sorted T-cell subset (CD4+, CD8+, memory, or dextramer-sorted; not recorded which), collected on the day of the yellow fever booster vaccination. The source of these receptors is a man aged 18-30 years who received the YFV17D yellow fever vaccine.

This clonotype was counted only a few times. The chain links TRBV5-1 to TRBJ1-2; weak D call: TRBD1 (5 bases). This CDR3 spans 12 amino acids. Trimming took 0 bases from V and 8 from J, leaving 8 bases between them. Germline V CDR1 and CDR2: SGHRS, YFSETQ. Here the CDR3 reads CASSLGGRGYTF. The CDR3 DNA follows: TGCGCCAGCAGCTTGGGGGGACGCGGCTACACCTTC.

A few counts support this clonotype. The CDR3: CAGYSGGAGSSVSEVFF. CDR3 coding DNA: TGTGCCGGCTACTCGGGGGGCGCAGGGTCTTCTGTTTCGGAGGTGTTTTTT. V usage is TRBV21-1 and J usage is TRBJ1-4; the table's D call, TRBD1, was not checked against the DNA. TRBV21-1 is a recognized pseudogene. This CDR3 is built from 17 residues.

This chain joins TRBV4-3 and TRBJ1-5; D perhaps matches TRBD1 (5 bases). V lost 4 bases to trimming and J lost 8 bases, with 18 bases between them. This CDR3 has 15 amino acids. Germline V lookup: CDR1 LGHNA, CDR2 YSLEER. This CDR3 is CASSPGTGWGEPQHF. CDR3 in DNA: TGCGCCAGCAGCCCGGGGACGGGCTGGGGGGAGCCCCAGCATTTT.

V is TRBV6-5 and J is TRBJ2-6, with unresolved D. The V and J ends lost 8 bases and 0 bases respectively, with 5 bases between them. From germline, CDR1 is MNHEY and CDR2 SVGAGI. The CDR3 loop spans 13 amino acids. This CDR3 is CASSYSGANVLTF. Written as DNA, the CDR3 is TGTGCCAGCTCTTACTCTGGGGCCAACGTCCTGACTTTC.

This clonotype was counted many times. The rearrangement joins TRBV5-1 to TRBJ2-7; TRBD1 matches at 7 bases. The CDR3 loop spans 18 amino acids. V shed 0 bases and J 1 base; nucleotides not matched to a gene: 13. CDR1 and CDR2 from the germline V gene are SGHRS and YFSETQ. The CDR3 loop reads CASSLGWIDRVRSYEQYV. CDR3 sequence (DNA): TGCGCCAGCAGCTTGGGTTGGATCGACAGGGTAAGGTCCTACGAGCAGTACGTC.

This clonotype was seen at least ten times. This chain uses TRBV29-1 with TRBJ2-1, with a weak D call TRBD2 (7 bases). The CDR3 covers 17 residues. The germline CDR1 and CDR2 sequences are SQVTM and ANQGSEA. The V end lost 0 bases, the J end lost 3 bases, and 18 bases lay between the germline ends. The CDR3 sequence is CSVEEPRGGAVYNEQFF. CDR3 DNA: TGCAGCGTTGAAGAGCCGAGGGGGGGGGCTGTCTACAATGAGCAGTTCTTC.

This clonotype was seen at least ten times. The chain joins TRBV7-9 to TRBJ1-2; D is ambiguous. The CDR3 totals 18 residues. V shed 0 bases and J shed 0 bases, with 17 bases lying between them. Per germline, CDR1 SEHNR and CDR2 FQNEAQ (reference sequence). The CDR3 spells CASSLAYNTNPANYGYTF. For the CDR3, the DNA is TGTGCCAGCAGCTTAGCGTATAATACAAATCCTGCTAACTATGGCTACACCTTC.

The CDR3 coding sequence is TGTGCCAGCAGTACCTCCTACGAGCAGTACTTC. Its protein product is CASSTSYEQYF. This chain links TRBV12-3 or TRBV12-4 with TRBJ2-7; D gene unclear. The V and J ends lost 5 bases and 0 bases respectively, with 2 bases between them. This CDR3 has 11 amino acids.

In its sample, this clonotype was seen a few times. This rearrangement joins TRBV18 to TRBJ2-5, with a tentative D call TRBD2 (5 bases). This CDR3 region has 14 residues. Germline-derived CDR1 and CDR2 are KGHSH and LQKENI. The V end lost 2 bases, the J end lost 4 bases, and 11 bases lay between the germline ends. The CDR3 bases are TGTGCCAGCTCACCAAGTGGCGGAGGAGAGACCCAGTACTTC. This gives the protein CASSPSGGGETQYF.

This clonotype was observed at least ten times. The genes are TRBV6-5 and TRBJ1-1; 8 bases agree with TRBD1. The CDR3 has 16 amino acids. V lost 6 bases, J lost 7 bases, and 16 bases stayed unmatched. The germline CDR1 and CDR2 sequences are MNHEY and SVGAGI. CDR3 bases: TGTGCCAGCAGCGCCGACAGGGGAGGAGGCCGGAGTGAAGCTTTCTTT. This codes for CASSADRGGGRSEAFF.

This clonotype was detected many times. The V call is TRBV5-1, the J call TRBJ2-1; TRBD1 might be the D (7 bases). CDR1 is SGHRS and CDR2 is YFSETQ in the germline V gene. Trimming stripped 6 bases from V and 7 bases from J, with 14 bases between. The CDR3 runs 13 residues. The CDR3: CASKGRGVNEQFF. CDR3 DNA sequence: TGCGCCAGCAAGGGCAGGGGGGTAAATGAGCAGTTCTTC.

This clonotype was counted many times. CDR3 loop: CASSLGPEQYF. DNA for the CDR3: TGCGCCAGCAGCTTGGGGCCCGAGCAGTACTTC. The V call is TRBV5-1, the J call TRBJ2-7; unclear D gene. The CDR3 contains 11 residues. Per germline, CDR1 SGHRS and CDR2 YFSETQ. The V gene lost 0 bases and the J gene lost 6 bases, with 4 bases spanning the gap.

The chain carries TRBV7-2 and TRBJ1-2; D remains unclear. The CDR3 sequence is 15 residues long. V was clipped by 1 base and J by 0 bases, with 9 bases between them. Germline CDR1 is SGHTA and CDR2 is FQGNSA. CDR3 nucleotides: TGTGCCAGCAGCTTAGTCCGGGGAGCTAACTATGGCTACACCTTC. Its translation: CASSLVRGANYGYTF.

This clonotype was observed a handful of times. The genes are TRBV6-2 or TRBV6-3 and TRBJ2-7; TRBD1 agrees at 7 bases. Per the germline V gene, CDR1 is MNHEY and CDR2 is SVGEGT. J gave up 0 bases and V 0 bases, and 8 bases lay outside the gene matches. The CDR3 totals 17 residues. The CDR3 DNA reads as TGTGCCAGCAGTTACTCGCCGACAGGGAGAGACTCCTACGAGCAGTACGTC. Amino acids: CASSYSPTGRDSYEQYV.

The sample holds many counts of this clonotype. The CDR3 loop reads CASSQAGRSNQPQHF. For the CDR3, the DNA is TGCGCCAGCAGCCAAGCAGGGAGAAGCAATCAGCCCCAGCATTTT. This chain joins TRBV4-1 and TRBJ1-5, with D possibly TRBD1 on 5 matching bases. V was cut by 1 base and J by 1 base, with 8 bases left in between. Per germline, CDR1 MGHRA and CDR2 YSYEKL. The CDR3 is 15 amino acids.

The chain links TRBV19 to TRBJ1-1; no reliable D call. Germline V CDR1 and CDR2: LNHDA, SQIVND (reference sequence). There are 14 residues in the CDR3. V shed 6 bases and J shed 0 bases, with 11 bases lying between them. The chain's CDR3 is CASRFRSLNTEAFF. DNA for the CDR3: TGTGCCAGTAGATTCAGGTCCCTGAACACTGAAGCTTTCTTT.

This clonotype was detected once. V is TRBV1 and J is TRBJ2-3; the table gives TRBD2 as D, unverified against the DNA. TRBV1 is a recognized pseudogene. The CDR3 extends over 16 amino acids. CDR3 in amino acids: CTSRTGARPELDTQYF. CDR3 coding DNA: TGCACCAGCAGAACCGGGGCCCGCCCGGAGTTAGATACGCAGTATTTT.

The DNA for the CDR3 is TGTGCCAGCAGTCCGGACGGGAATGAGCAGTTCTTC. It translates to CASSPDGNEQFF. The genes are TRBV5-4 and TRBJ2-1; D unresolved. CDR1 is SGHNT, CDR2 YYREEE, per germline (reference sequence). The CDR3 is 12 amino acids. V gave up 5 bases and J gave up 7 bases, with 10 bases separating them. Full variable domain (missing parts from reference TRBV5-4 and TRBJ2-1): ETGVTQSPTHLIKTRGQQVTLRCSSQSGHNTVSWYQQALGQGPQFIFQYYREEENGRGNFPPRFSGLQFPNYSSELNVNALELDDSALYLCASSPDGNEQFFGPGTRLTVL.

This clonotype was found many times. CDR3 protein: CASSTSGNTGELFF. The CDR3 DNA follows: TGCGCCAGCAGCACTAGCGGGAACACCGGGGAGCTGTTTTTT. The chain has TRBV5-1 and TRBJ2-2, with 8 nucleotides matching TRBD2. V shed 4 bases, J shed 1 base, and the junction held 0 bases outside the gene matches. The CDR3 length is 14 residues. Looked up from germline, CDR1 is SGHRS and CDR2 is YFSETQ.

This clonotype showed up just a few times. CDR3 residues: CASAPGQGWGYGYTF. CDR3 DNA: TGTGCTAGTGCCCCCGGACAGGGGTGGGGCTATGGCTACACCTTC. The chain joins TRBV12-5 to TRBJ1-2; 9 bases are a match to TRBD1. Trimming took 7 bases from V and 4 from J; bases not matched to a gene: 10. Looked up from germline, CDR1 is LGHNT and CDR2 is FRNRAP. This CDR3 is built from 15 residues.

This clonotype appeared many times. For the CDR3, the DNA is TGTGCCTGGAGTGTAAGAGGGGTAGGGTACGAGCAGTACTTC. Its translation: CAWSVRGVGYEQYF. The chain recombines TRBV30 with TRBJ2-7; D assignment may be TRBD1 or TRBD2 (5 bases each). The V gene lost 0 bases and the J gene lost 4 bases, with 13 bases spanning the gap. This CDR3 has 14 amino acids. Germline V gives CDR1 GTSNPN, CDR2 SVGIG (reference sequence). Together with reference TRBV30 and TRBJ2-7, the CDR3 gives the full variable domain: SQTIHQWPATLVQPVGSPLSLECTVEGTSNPNLYWYRQAAGRGLQLLFYSVGIGQISSEVPQNLSASRPQDRQFILSSKKLLLSDSGFYLCAWSVRGVGYEQYFGPGTRLTVT.

The sample holds a few counts of this clonotype. J is TRBJ1-1 and V is TRBV7-9, with D unclear. Between the trimmed V and J ends, which lost 5 bases and 4 bases, there was a span of 14 bases. Germline values: CDR1 SEHNR, CDR2 FQNEAQ (reference sequence). The CDR3 covers 14 residues. As DNA, the CDR3 is TGTGCCAGCAGCCCTCGAGTTTATAGCACTGAAGCTTTCTTT. Residues: CASSPRVYSTEAFF.

This chain joins TRBV6-2 or TRBV6-3 and TRBJ1-1, with D uncertain. This CDR3 contains 14 residues. Trimming took 0 bases from V and 3 from J, leaving 8 bases between them. Germline values: CDR1 MNHEY, CDR2 SVGEGT. CDR3: CASSYSNWDTEAFF. The CDR3 region has the DNA TGTGCCAGCAGTTACTCGAATTGGGACACTGAAGCTTTCTTT.

There are a few counts of this clonotype. This chain joins TRBV4-1 and TRBJ1-4; D is perhaps TRBD1 (5 bases). The CDR3 spans 14 residues. Germline-derived CDR1 and CDR2 are MGHRA and YSYEKL. Trimming left V 5 bases short and J 7 bases short, with 14 bases between. CDR3 sequence (DNA): TGCGCCAGCAGCGAACCGGAGGGGTTTGAAAAACTGTTTTTT. Translating it yields CASSEPEGFEKLFF.

In its sample, this clonotype was seen many times. The CDR3 nucleotides read TGCGCCAGCAGCCAAGAAACCGGGCCGGACCGAGACATTCAGTACTTC. It yields the protein CASSQETGPDRDIQYF. This chain links TRBV4-3 with TRBJ2-4; D not certain. From germline, CDR1 is LGHNA and CDR2 YSLEER. V was cut by 0 bases and J by 8 bases, with 17 bases left in between. This CDR3 spans 16 amino acids.

This clonotype was observed at least ten times. The gene calls are TRBV12-3 or TRBV12-4 and TRBJ2-3; 9 bases match TRBD1. This CDR3 region has 18 residues. J lost 2 bases, V lost 4 bases, and 13 bases had no gene match. For the CDR3, the DNA is TGTGCCAGCAGTTCTACCATCCTCCGGGACAGGGACACAGATACGCAGTATTTT. Its protein product is CASSSTILRDRDTDTQYF.

This clonotype has a count of ten or more. The rearrangement links TRBV7-8 to TRBJ2-3, with 9 positions matching TRBD1. The V segment lost 5 bases and the J segment 0 bases; nucleotides outside the gene matches: 3. Germline CDR1 and CDR2: SGHVS and FQNEAQ. The CDR3 is made up of 15 amino acids. The CDR3, as DNA: TGTGCCAGCAGCGAAGGGACAGGGAGCACAGATACGCAGTATTTT. Its protein product is CASSEGTGSTDTQYF.

This clonotype was detected many times. V and J are TRBV7-3 and TRBJ2-7; 8 nucleotides align to TRBD2. The CDR3 consists of 15 residues. The V gene's germline CDR1 is SGHTA and CDR2 FQGTGA. Losses at the gene ends were 5 bases for V and 3 bases for J; bases not matched to a gene: 9. In DNA form, the CDR3 reads TGTGCCAGCAGCCCCAACCGGGAGGGGGACTACGAGCAGTACTTC. It encodes CASSPNREGDYEQYF. Full variable domain (remainder filled in from reference TRBV7-3 and TRBJ2-7): GAGVSQTPSNKVTEKGKYVELRCDPISGHTALYWYRQSLGQGPEFLIYFQGTGAADDSGLPNDRFFAVRPEGSVSTLKIQRTERGDSAVYLCASSPNREGDYEQYFGPGTRLTVT.

The V call is TRBV7-9, the J call TRBJ1-5; D is possibly TRBD1 (5 bases). Trimming removed 0 bases at V and 5 bases at J, with 11 bases between. Germline CDR1 reads SEHNR; CDR2 reads FQNEAQ (reference sequence). This CDR3 is built from 15 residues. The CDR3 region is CASSLAATGDQPQHF. As DNA, the CDR3 is TGTGCCAGCAGCTTAGCGGCGACGGGGGATCAGCCCCAGCATTTT. Based on the CDR3 plus reference TRBV7-9 and TRBJ1-5, the full variable domain is DTGVSQNPRHKITKRGQNVTFRCDPISEHNRLYWYRQTLGQGPEFLTYFQNEAQLEKSRLLSDRFSAERPKGSFSTLEIQRTEQGDSAMYLCASSLAATGDQPQHFGDGTRLSIL.

The J gene is TRBJ2-7, the V gene TRBV27; the D call may be TRBD1 or TRBD2 (5 bases each). The CDR3 totals 14 residues. CDR1 and CDR2 (germline): MNHEY, SMNVEV (reference sequence). In nucleotides, the CDR3 is TGCACCAGCAGTTCCCGGGACGGTACCTACGAGCAGTACGTC. Protein sequence: CTSSSRDGTYEQYV.